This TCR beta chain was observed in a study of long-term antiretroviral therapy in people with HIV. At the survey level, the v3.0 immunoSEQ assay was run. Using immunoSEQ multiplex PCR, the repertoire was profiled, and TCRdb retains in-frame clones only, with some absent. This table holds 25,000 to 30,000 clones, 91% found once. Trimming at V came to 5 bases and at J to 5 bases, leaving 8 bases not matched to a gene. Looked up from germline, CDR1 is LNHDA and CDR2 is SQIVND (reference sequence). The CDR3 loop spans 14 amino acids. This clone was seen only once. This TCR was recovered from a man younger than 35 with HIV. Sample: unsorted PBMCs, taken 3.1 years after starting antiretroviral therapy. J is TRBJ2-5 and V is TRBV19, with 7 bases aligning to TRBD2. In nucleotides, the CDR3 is TGTGCCAGTAGTGACCGATTGCGGGGGGAGACCCAGTACTTC. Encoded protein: CASSDRLRGETQYF.